The 25 T cell receptor beta chains given below trace back to one sample, sequenced in a study of siplizumab effects on memory and regulatory T cells. Using immunoSEQ multiplex PCR, the repertoire was profiled, and TCRdb retains in-frame clones only, with some absent. The sample shows about 62,000 clones, around 79% of them seen only once. The sequenced sample consisted of memory CD4+ T cells sorted from blood. These receptors all come from a human donor in good health.

CDR3 in DNA: TGTGCCAGCAGTCCGGACAGGGGGCAAGGCTACACCTTC. It translates to CASSPDRGQGYTF. The chain employs TRBV27 and TRBJ1-2; 11 bases fit TRBD1. Trimming took 5 bases from V and 8 from J; bases not matched to a gene: 4. CDR3 length: 13 amino acids. CDR1 is MNHEY, CDR2 SMNVEV, per germline (reference sequence).

The CDR3 loop is CASSGWRAGGTDTQYF. The CDR3 DNA reads as TGTGCCAGCAGTGGGTGGCGAGCAGGGGGCACAGATACGCAGTATTTT. V and J are TRBV6-1 and TRBJ2-3; D might be TRBD1 (6 bases). The CDR3 is 16 amino acids. V lost 4 bases to trimming and J lost 1 base, with 15 bases between them. Germline CDR1 MNHNS, CDR2 SASEGT.

The chain joins TRBV11-2 to TRBJ1-1; perhaps TRBD1 as D (5 bases). There are 13 residues in the CDR3. Germline V gene lookup returns CDR1 SGHAT and CDR2 FQNNGV. Trimming took 5 bases from V and 4 from J, leaving 11 bases between them. The CDR3: CASSPGVFTEAFF. CDR3 in DNA: TGTGCCAGCAGCCCGGGGGTTTTCACTGAAGCTTTCTTT.

The gene calls are TRBV6-5 and TRBJ2-5; 11 bases map to TRBD2. CDR1 MNHEY and CDR2 SVGAGI come from the germline V gene. V was pared by 6 bases and J by 4 bases, with 4 bases of the junction left unmatched. The CDR3 consists of 14 residues. The CDR3 reads CASRSSGGAETQYF. Written as DNA, the CDR3 is TGTGCCAGCAGAAGTAGCGGGGGGGCAGAGACCCAGTACTTC.

This clone appeared a few times. V gene TRBV19 combines with J gene TRBJ2-2, with 8 bases fitting TRBD2. The junction had 10 bases not matched to a gene; V was cut back by 9 bases and J by 7 bases. Germline CDR1 reads LNHDA; CDR2 reads SQIVND (reference sequence). The CDR3 has 14 residues. The CDR3 DNA is TGTGCCAGCAACATCGGGGGGGCCGGCGGGGAGCTGTTTTTT. Translating it yields CASNIGGAGGELFF.

The chain combines TRBV30 with TRBJ1-5; TRBD1 matches 9 bases. V lost 0 bases to trimming and J lost 6 bases; unmatched junction nucleotides: 6. The CDR3 length is 15 residues. Germline V gene data show CDR1 as GTSNPN and CDR2 as SVGIG (reference sequence). The CDR3 DNA sequence: TGTGCCTGGAGTGTACCGGGACAGGGTCGTCAGCCCCAGCATTTT. It encodes CAWSVPGQGRQPQHF.

The chain couples TRBV9 to TRBJ1-2, with D possibly being TRBD1 (6 bases). CDR3 size: 15 residues. V was pared by 1 base and J by 2 bases, with 12 bases between. Germline V CDR1 and CDR2: SGDLS, YYNGEE. The CDR3 coding sequence is TGTGCCAGCAGCGTATCAGGGGTTGGAAACTATGGCTACACCTTC. Translation gives CASSVSGVGNYGYTF.

The J gene is TRBJ1-2, the V gene TRBV27; 7 nucleotides agree with TRBD1. The CDR3 runs to 17 residues. Germline CDR1 reads MNHEY; CDR2 reads SMNVEV (reference sequence). The V gene end was trimmed by 1 base and the J gene end by 1 base; junction bases not matched to a gene: 9. Here the CDR3 DNA reads TGTGCCAGCAGTTTATTCCCCCCCGACAGGGTTAACTATGGCTACACCTTC. It translates to CASSLFPPDRVNYGYTF.

This clone was counted a few times. The chain employs TRBV6-1 and TRBJ1-1, with TRBD1 matching 9 bases. CDR1 is MNHNS and CDR2 is SASEGT in the germline V gene. Germline trimming cut 5 bases from V and 3 bases from J; bases unmatched to any gene: 1. The CDR3 has 13 residues. This CDR3 is CASSWTGDTEAFF. Written as DNA, the CDR3 is TGTGCCAGCAGTTGGACAGGGGACACTGAAGCTTTCTTT.

The chain joins TRBV11-2 to TRBJ2-3; unclear D gene. Trimming left V 0 bases short and J 2 bases short, with 9 bases between. CDR1 SGHAT and CDR2 FQNNGV come from the germline V gene. This CDR3 region has 15 residues. CDR3 sequence (DNA): TGTGCCAGCAGCTTAGAAGTAGCTCTCACAGATACGCAGTATTTT. This gives the protein CASSLEVALTDTQYF.

The V call is TRBV6-6, the J call TRBJ2-5; 7 nucleotides align to TRBD1. The V gene end was trimmed by 7 bases and the J gene end by 4 bases; junction bases not matched to a gene: 6. Germline loops: CDR1 MNHNY, CDR2 SVGAGI (reference sequence). CDR3 length: 13 residues. The CDR3 DNA follows: TGTGCCAGCAAGGGGGCGCTTCGAGAGACCCAGTACTTC. Its protein is CASKGALRETQYF.

The chain links TRBV11-2 to TRBJ2-2; 8 nucleotides line up with TRBD1. This CDR3 comprises 15 residues. Germline CDR1 is SGHAT and CDR2 is FQNNGV. V gave up 5 bases and J gave up 4 bases; unmatched junction bases: 6. The CDR3 is CASSPGQGGTGELFF. In DNA form, the CDR3 reads TGTGCCAGCAGCCCTGGACAGGGTGGCACCGGGGAGCTGTTTTTT.

The chain combines TRBV6-6 with TRBJ2-3, with 12 bases fitting TRBD2. V lost 6 bases, J lost 0 bases, and 4 bases stayed unmatched. CDR1 is MNHNY and CDR2 is SVGAGI in the germline V gene (reference sequence). The CDR3 is made up of 16 amino acids. The CDR3 nucleotides are TGTGCCAGCAGGATGACTAGCGGGGGAAGCACAGATACGCAGTATTTT. Protein sequence: CASRMTSGGSTDTQYF.

The V and J genes are TRBV2 and TRBJ2-5; 7 positions agree with TRBD2. The germline V gene encodes CDR1 SNHLY and CDR2 FYNNEI. Trimming removed 7 bases from V and 6 bases from J; junction bases left unmatched: 11. CDR3 size: 14 residues. The CDR3 spells CASMTSASGQTQYF. CDR3 sequence (DNA): TGTGCCAGCATGACGTCAGCTAGCGGACAGACCCAGTACTTC.

The chain is built from TRBV10-3 and TRBJ2-3; D is unresolved. The ends were cut back, 0 bases at V and 0 bases at J, with 13 bases in the middle. The CDR3 covers 17 residues. Germline V gene lookup returns CDR1 ENHRY and CDR2 SYGVKD. The CDR3 DNA reads TGTGCCATCAGTGAGTCGATGGACGCCTCTAGCACAGATACGCAGTATTTT. Its translation: CAISESMDASSTDTQYF.

The rearrangement joins TRBV18 to TRBJ1-6; 7 bases are shared with TRBD1. V gave up 0 bases and J gave up 5 bases; unmatched junction bases: 1. The CDR3 covers 15 residues. Germline V CDR1 and CDR2: KGHSH, LQKENI. CDR3 DNA sequence: TGTGCCAGCTCACCACCCGGGACAGATAATTCACCCCTCCACTTT. Its protein product is CASSPPGTDNSPLHF.

V usage is TRBV19 and J usage is TRBJ1-1, with 8 bases fitting TRBD1. The germline V gene has CDR1 LNHDA and CDR2 SQIVND (reference sequence). The J segment lost 6 bases and the V segment lost 7 bases, leaving 10 bases of the junction unmatched. There are 14 residues in the CDR3. CDR3 loop: CASINRDRLAEAFF. In nucleotides, the CDR3 is TGTGCCAGTATCAACCGGGACAGGTTAGCTGAAGCTTTCTTT.

The gene calls are TRBV6-5 and TRBJ1-4, with a tentative D call TRBD1 (6 bases). CDR3 length: 13 residues. The germline V and J ends were trimmed by 9 bases and 4 bases, with 12 bases remaining between them. Germline CDR1 reads MNHEY; CDR2 reads SVGAGI. CDR3 sequence reads: CASRRTVNEKLFF. DNA for the CDR3: TGTGCCAGTAGAAGGACAGTTAATGAAAAACTGTTTTTT.

This chain joins TRBV19 and TRBJ1-2; D is possibly TRBD1 (6 bases). CDR3 length: 12 residues. V was clipped by 7 bases and J by 4 bases, with 10 bases between them. Per germline, CDR1 LNHDA and CDR2 SQIVND (reference sequence). This CDR3 is CASTDRTYGYTF. The CDR3 nucleotides are TGTGCCAGTACCGACAGGACCTATGGCTACACCTTC.

The chain has TRBV7-2 and TRBJ1-1; D may be TRBD1 (6 bases). Germline values: CDR1 SGHTA, CDR2 FQGNSA. The CDR3 has 16 amino acids. With 1 base removed from V and 5 bases from J, the gap between germline ends came to 17 bases. CDR3 DNA sequence: TGTGCCAGCAGCTTAGGATCTTCGGGGGCTTGGACTGAAGCTTTCTTT. This sequence encodes CASSLGSSGAWTEAFF.

The genes are TRBV7-7 and TRBJ1-1, with TRBD1 as a possible D gene (6 bases). Germline CDR1 SSHAT, CDR2 FNYEAQ (reference sequence). Trimming stripped 5 bases from V and 4 bases from J, with 11 bases between. The CDR3 covers 13 residues. Written as DNA, the CDR3 is TGTGCCAGCAGCATCGACAGGACCACTGAAGCTTTCTTT. Translated: CASSIDRTTEAFF.

The chain couples TRBV28 to TRBJ1-2; D is possibly TRBD1 (5 bases). The germline V gene encodes CDR1 MDHEN and CDR2 SYDVKM. This CDR3 is built from 16 residues. V gave up 4 bases and J gave up 7 bases, with 22 bases separating them. In DNA, the CDR3 is TGTGCCAGCAGTTCCCATGGAACAGCCAGGGACCGTGGCTACACCTTC. This sequence encodes CASSSHGTARDRGYTF.

This chain joins TRBV28 and TRBJ1-2, with 8 bases aligning to TRBD1. The CDR3 length is 14 residues. The germline CDR1 and CDR2 sequences are MDHEN and SYDVKM. The ends lost 3 bases at V and 6 bases at J; junction bases unmatched: 6. CDR3 sequence: CASSLGRGRDGYTF. CDR3 nucleotide sequence: TGTGCCAGCAGTTTGGGCAGGGGGCGGGATGGCTACACCTTC.

This clone was detected only a few times. Other DNA sequences in this sample translate to the same CDR3. This chain connects TRBV18 to TRBJ1-2, with D possibly TRBD1 on 6 matching bases. CDR3 length equals 13 residues. Germline lookup yields CDR1 KGHSH and CDR2 LQKENI. The V and J ends lost 3 bases and 2 bases respectively, with 7 bases between them. For the CDR3, the DNA is TGTGCCAGCTCACCGGACAGAAACTATGGCTACACCTTC. Translated, it gives CASSPDRNYGYTF.

The rearrangement uses TRBV6-5 and TRBJ2-1, with D uncertain. There are 14 residues in the CDR3. Per germline, CDR1 MNHEY and CDR2 SVGAGI. Trimming shortened V by 4 bases and J by 2 bases, and 9 bases separated the two germline ends. CDR3 DNA: TGTGCCAGCAGTTCCCGAGGAGCCTACAATGAGCAGTTCTTC. Translated: CASSSRGAYNEQFF.